This T cell receptor beta chain was sequenced during a study of T cells in Graves' hyperthyroidism and ophthalmopathy. Overall study results and limits: Most clonotypes that expanded in the thyroid above 0.001 also showed up in blood. Model output signaled ophthalmopathy a median roughly 6.5 months ahead of onset.

Germline V lookup: CDR1 SGDLS, CDR2 YYNGEE. The CDR3 loop spans 16 amino acids. V lost 0 bases to trimming and J lost 0 bases; unmatched junction nucleotides: 4. The investigators amplified TCR beta CDR3 regions from RNA transcripts. HTBI primers drove first-round RT-PCR of the TCR CDR3. TCRdb reanalysed the multiplex PCR reads using MiXCR and keeps one entry per CDR3 protein. The table lists about 720,000 distinct CDR3 sequences, around a sixth of them singletons. Clinicians diagnosed patients from clinical symptoms, serum thyroxine and TRAb, thyroid ultrasound and orbital computed tomography. This clonotype was picked up many times. What it binds is not known.

The V and J genes are TRBV9 and TRBJ2-7; 9 bases are a match to TRBD2. Sequences were obtained from blood. This sequence originates from a woman aged 45-59 years with Graves' hyperthyroidism that later progressed to Graves' ophthalmopathy. The CDR3 DNA reads TGTGCCAGCAGCGTAGGAGCGGGGGGTCGCTCCTACGAGCAGTACTTC. Translation gives CASSVGAGGRSYEQYF.